The present T cell receptor beta chain was sequenced within a study of cytotoxic CD8 clonotypes in ibrutinib-treated CLL. Study-wide background: For this cohort, patients were roughly 10 relapsed/refractory and around 16 treatment-naive, while under 18 were IGHV unmutated. Study outcomes and limitations: An increase in clonality occurred at ibrutinib response, followed by a return toward baseline at progression. Among the clonotypes, public ones were uncommon and contracted or held stable on treatment.

Notes on this clone: Its antigen is unidentified.

The germline V gene has CDR1 SGHNT and CDR2 YYREEE (reference sequence). CDR3 size: 15 residues. Deletions cut 0 bases from V and 1 base from J, with 11 bases between. Clones were sequenced by immunoSEQ multiplex PCR, and TCRdb holds only the in-frame ones, with some missing. The sample contains about 120,000 clones, 70% to 90% of which appear only once. This sequence joins TRBV5-4 and TRBJ2-7, with D maybe TRBD2 (5 bases). Specimen: PBMCs, collected after 24 months of ibrutinib treatment. This receptor was obtained from a human donor with chronic lymphocytic leukemia. The CDR3 region is CASSLGGRESYEQYF. The CDR3 DNA is TGTGCCAGCAGCTTGGGAGGGCGCGAATCCTACGAGCAGTACTTC.